This T cell receptor (beta chain) derives from a study of blood T cell repertoires in COVID-19. Looking at the study overall: Samples of COVID-19 (acute and convalescent) were obtained from the United States, Italy and Spain. PBMCs, B-cell-depleted T cells, or T cells provided the cDNA or gDNA that made up the material.

Authors' data handling: Cell counts per sample came from amplifying reference gene primers. Using immunoSEQ multiplex PCR, the repertoire was profiled, and TCRdb retains in-frame clones only, with some absent. V and J calls and clone size are as listed in that table; D and trimming were resolved from the DNA. The sample yields some 270,000 clones, around 85% seen once. This CDR3 comprises 15 residues. V shed 7 bases and J 0 bases; nucleotides not matched to a gene: 4. Germline CDR1 is SNHLY and CDR2 is FYNNEI. The V call is TRBV2, the J call TRBJ2-5, with 11 bases fitting TRBD2. The source is an older woman with acute or convalescent COVID-19. Sequences were obtained from peripheral blood. The CDR3 here is CASKRLAGHQETQYF. CDR3 bases: TGTGCCAGCAAACGACTAGCGGGGCACCAAGAGACCCAGTACTTC.